Each of the 5 T cell receptor beta chains below was sequenced from the same sample in a study of CD8 T cells in ankylosing spondylitis. The study's findings and limits: Characteristic, it appeared, of ankylosing spondylitis blood was a TCR beta motif of eight or nine highly homologous variants.

MiXCR was run by TCRdb on the 5' RACE reads, yielding one entry per CDR3 protein. The sample holds a few hundred thousand distinct CDR3 sequences; approximately 20% are singletons and the top ten take about 42%. Their target antigens are unknown. Sequencing input: blood, either unsorted or a sorted T cell fraction (not recorded which). The receptors here all came from a male donor with ankylosing spondylitis.

This chain links TRBV13 with TRBJ2-3, with D perhaps matching TRBD2 (6 bases). The germline V gene encodes CDR1 PRHDT and CDR2 FYEKMQ (reference sequence). Trimming left V 0 bases short and J 0 bases short, with 10 bases between. The CDR3 length is 16 residues. The CDR3 nucleotides read TGTGCCAGCAGCTTAGGTTTGCGGGAAAGCACAGATACGCAGTATTTT. This codes for CASSLGLRESTDTQYF.

The chain joins TRBV28 to TRBJ2-1, with a weak D call TRBD2 (5 bases). The CDR3 runs 14 residues. V was pared by 3 bases and J by 6 bases, with 12 bases between. In germline, CDR1 is MDHEN, CDR2 SYDVKM. CDR3: CASSFSAAGNEQFF. The CDR3 region has the DNA TGTGCCAGCAGTTTTAGCGCCGCCGGCAATGAGCAGTTCTTC.

V and J are TRBV5-4 and TRBJ2-5, with 13 bases matching TRBD2. The V and J ends lost 2 bases and 3 bases, in that order; junction bases with no gene match: 4. CDR3 size: 16 residues. The germline V gene encodes CDR1 SGHNT and CDR2 YYREEE (reference sequence). The CDR3 here is CASSLKGLAGKETQYF. CDR3 coding DNA: TGTGCCAGCAGCTTAAAGGGACTAGCGGGGAAAGAGACCCAGTACTTC.

This rearrangement joins TRBV28 to TRBJ2-3, with TRBD2 matching over 9 bases. Germline CDR1 is MDHEN and CDR2 is SYDVKM. V shed 7 bases, J shed 6 bases, and the junction held 2 bases outside the gene matches. The CDR3 consists of 12 residues. CDR3 in DNA: TGTGCCAGCAATGCGGGGGGGGATACGCAGTATTTT. This sequence encodes CASNAGGDTQYF.

V is TRBV12-3 or TRBV12-4 and J is TRBJ1-5; D is unclear. V was shortened by 5 bases and J by 0 bases, with 11 bases between the two germline ends. CDR3 length equals 15 residues. CDR3 in amino acids: CASSPGDDSNQPQHF. The CDR3, as DNA: TGTGCCAGCAGTCCGGGAGACGATAGCAATCAGCCCCAGCATTTT.